The source of this T cell receptor (beta chain) is a study of T cell responses to AZD1222 COVID-19 vaccine. Study results and limitations: Following two doses of AZD1222, Spike-specific TCR breadth and depth rose.

A note on this clone: Antigen: not known.

This CDR3 contains 10 residues. The germline V gene has CDR1 SGHRS and CDR2 YFSETQ. Produced via immunoSEQ multiplex PCR; TCRdb's table is partial and in-frame only. The repertoire holds approximately 69,000 clones, with over 80% as singletons. The sequenced sample was peripheral blood, obtained 28 days after the second AZD1222 dose. The receptor comes from an adult who received the AZD1222 COVID-19 vaccine. This chain uses TRBV5-1 with TRBJ2-5; the D call may be TRBD1 or TRBD2 (5 bases each). The CDR3 sequence is CAMGEETQYF. The CDR3, as DNA: TGCGCTATGGGGGAGGAGACCCAGTACTTC.